What follows is one TCR beta chain and its context. The data stem from a study of OX40 agonist ivuxolimab in advanced cancers. Losses at the gene ends were 3 bases for V and 12 bases for J; bases not matched to a gene: 9. Per germline, CDR1 LNHDA and CDR2 SQIVND (reference sequence). This CDR3 contains 15 residues. Only in-frame clones appear in the TCRdb table, and some are missing; sequencing was by immunoSEQ multiplex PCR. The data hold 70,000 to 85,000 clones, with 84% observed a single time. The TCR sequence derives from an adult with an advanced solid tumor such as melanoma, head and neck, liver or kidney cancer. This specimen was CD4+ or CD8+ T cells sorted from blood, taken in a trial of the OX40 agonist ivuxolimab. The J gene is TRBJ2-1, the V gene TRBV19; the match to TRBD2 covers 12 bases. The CDR3 bases are TGTGCCAGTAGTATGCCAACTAGCGGGGGGAACACGCAGTTCTTC. Residues: CASSMPTSGGNTQFF.